This entry lists 30 T cell receptor beta chains sequenced from one sample in a study of blood T cell repertoires in COVID-19. Profiling relied on immunoSEQ multiplex PCR, and the TCRdb table lists in-frame clones only, not all of them. The sample lists 220,000 or so clones, about 88% seen once, with roughly a tenth in the top ten. Sequenced input: peripheral blood. Receptor source: a woman aged 45-65 years with COVID-19, enrolled during active disease.

The genes are TRBV10-3 and TRBJ2-5; D ambiguous. Trimming cost V 8 bases and J 1 base, with 11 bases left between them. The CDR3 runs 13 residues. Germline V lookup: CDR1 ENHRY, CDR2 SYGVKD. CDR3 amino acids: CAICGGGQETQYF. The CDR3 DNA sequence: TGTGCCATCTGCGGCGGCGGCCAAGAGACCCAGTACTTC.

The rearrangement joins TRBV7-9 to TRBJ2-2; D is undetermined. The germline V and J ends were trimmed by 2 bases and 1 base, with 8 bases remaining between them. CDR1 is SEHNR, CDR2 FQNEAQ, per germline (reference sequence). This CDR3 is built from 15 residues. The CDR3 spells CASSLTIQNTGELFF. The CDR3 region has the DNA TGTGCCAGCAGCTTAACGATACAGAACACCGGGGAGCTGTTTTTT.

V usage is TRBV15 and J usage is TRBJ1-5; TRBD1 might be the D (5 bases). The CDR3 sequence is 14 residues long. CDR1 LNHNV and CDR2 YYDKDF come from the germline V gene (reference sequence). Trimming took 1 base from V and 5 from J, leaving 9 bases between them. The CDR3: CATSRVGGDQPQHF. The CDR3 nucleotides are TGTGCCACCAGCAGAGTGGGGGGGGATCAGCCCCAGCATTTT.

The chain carries TRBV19 and TRBJ2-3; 8 bases map to TRBD1. CDR3 size: 14 residues. Germline assignment: CDR1 LNHDA and CDR2 SQIVND (reference sequence). Germline trimming cut 5 bases from V and 5 bases from J; bases unmatched to any gene: 6. CDR3 amino acids: CASSDQGAKDTQYF. DNA for the CDR3: TGTGCCAGTAGTGACCAGGGGGCGAAAGATACGCAGTATTTT.

This sequence joins TRBV6-5 and TRBJ2-3, with a tentative D call TRBD2 (6 bases). Germline V gene data show CDR1 as MNHEY and CDR2 as SVGAGI. The CDR3 has 13 amino acids. V was clipped by 6 bases and J by 2 bases, with 9 bases between them. CDR3 in DNA: TGTGCCAGCAGGGGGGGAGTCACAGATACGCAGTATTTT. Protein product: CASRGGVTDTQYF.

This chain links TRBV6-2 or TRBV6-3 with TRBJ1-1; no definite D call. Germline V gene data show CDR1 as MNHEY and CDR2 as SVGEGT. V was trimmed by 5 bases and J by 4 bases, leaving 11 bases between them. CDR3 length: 13 residues. The CDR3 DNA follows: TGTGCCAGCAGTGAGTTGCGGGGCACTGAAGCTTTCTTT. As protein: CASSELRGTEAFF.

CDR3 sequence reads: CASSEKGNRAQNSPLHF. Here the CDR3 DNA reads TGTGCCAGCAGTGAAAAGGGGAACAGGGCTCAGAATTCACCCCTCCACTTT. The rearrangement uses TRBV2 and TRBJ1-6; a weak D match, TRBD1 (6 bases). CDR3 length: 17 residues. CDR1 SNHLY and CDR2 FYNNEI come from the germline V gene. Trimming took off 2 bases at V and 7 bases at J, with 18 bases between the two ends. Filled out from reference TRBV2 and TRBJ1-6, the complete variable domain reads EPEVTQTPSHQVTQMGQEVILRCVPISNHLYFYWYRQILGQKVEFLVSFYNNEISEKSEIFDDQFSVERPDGSNFTLKIRSTKLEDSAMYFCASSEKGNRAQNSPLHFGNGTRLTVT.

This clone was counted between two and nine times. J is TRBJ2-1 and V is TRBV19; 8 bases line up with TRBD2. The CDR3 totals 16 residues. With 4 bases clipped from V and 3 bases from J, the junction kept 8 bases outside the gene matches. Germline CDR1 and CDR2: LNHDA and SQIVND (reference sequence). The CDR3 loop is CASSNQGLARYNEQFF. In DNA, the CDR3 is TGTGCCAGTAGTAACCAAGGACTAGCCCGCTACAATGAGCAGTTCTTC.

Only one count was recorded for this clone. The rearrangement links TRBV9 to TRBJ1-6; D is possibly TRBD1 (6 bases). V was shortened by 8 bases and J by 10 bases, with 13 bases between the two germline ends. CDR1 SGDLS and CDR2 YYNGEE come from the germline V gene. The CDR3 is 12 amino acids. The CDR3, as DNA: TGTGCCAGTTCAGGGGTAGAGTCACCCCTCCACTTT. Translating gives CASSGVESPLHF.

The CDR3 bases are TGTGCCAGTACACGGACGAGGGGCAATCAGCCCCAGCATTTT. It encodes CASTRTRGNQPQHF. This rearrangement joins TRBV19 to TRBJ1-5; D is unresolved. Trimming stripped 7 bases from V and 2 bases from J, with 12 bases between. This CDR3 is built from 14 residues. CDR1 is LNHDA and CDR2 is SQIVND in the germline V gene (reference sequence).

The chain links TRBV15 to TRBJ1-1; 7 positions match TRBD1. The trim removed 0 bases at V and 11 bases at J, leaving 12 bases unmatched. This CDR3 region has 15 residues. The germline V gene has CDR1 LNHNV and CDR2 YYDKDF (reference sequence). The CDR3 DNA sequence: TGTGCCACCAGCAGAGATCGTTCTGGGACAGTCGACGCTTTCTTT. Protein: CATSRDRSGTVDAFF.

V is TRBV15 and J is TRBJ1-1; possibly TRBD1 for D (6 bases). The V end was cut by 1 base, the J end by 3 bases, with 15 bases between. The CDR3 totals 16 residues. Germline CDR1 reads LNHNV; CDR2 reads YYDKDF (reference sequence). CDR3 in amino acids: CATSRAGAGADTEAFF. As DNA, the CDR3 is TGTGCCACCAGCAGAGCAGGGGCTGGGGCGGACACTGAAGCTTTCTTT.

This sequence joins TRBV29-1 and TRBJ1-1; D is undetermined. Deletions cut 0 bases from V and 3 bases from J, with 11 bases between. CDR1 is SQVTM and CDR2 is ANQGSEA in the germline V gene. The CDR3 extends over 14 amino acids. The CDR3 loop is CSVEDGRRDTEAFF. The CDR3 region has the DNA TGCAGCGTTGAAGATGGGAGAAGGGACACTGAAGCTTTCTTT. Full variable domain (remainder filled in from reference TRBV29-1 and TRBJ1-1): SAVISQKPSRDICQRGTSLTIQCQVDSQVTMMFWYRQQPGQSLTLIATANQGSEATYESGFVIDKFPISRPNLTFSTLTVSNMSPEDSSIYLCSVEDGRRDTEAFFGQGTRLTVV.

In this sample, this clone turned up a few times. The chain links TRBV10-1 to TRBJ2-3; maybe TRBD1 (6 bases). Germline V gives CDR1 WNHNN, CDR2 SYGVQD (reference sequence). The CDR3 contains 16 residues. Trimming cost V 4 bases and J 2 bases, with 16 bases left between them. The CDR3 DNA sequence: TGCGCCAGCAGTGCTTGGGGCAGGGGCGACACAGATACGCAGTATTTT. Amino acids: CASSAWGRGDTDTQYF.

This CDR3 reads CASTLREGPIDTQYF. The CDR3 region has the DNA TGTGCCAGTACCCTAAGGGAGGGGCCTATAGATACGCAGTATTTT. V is TRBV19 and J is TRBJ2-3, with 7 bases identical to TRBD2. Germline CDR1 and CDR2: LNHDA and SQIVND (reference sequence). The CDR3 is made up of 15 amino acids. Trimming cost V 7 bases and J 5 bases; bases outside gene matches: 12.

This clone was detected only a few times. The genes are TRBV29-1 and TRBJ1-1, with TRBD1 identical over 9 bases. The CDR3 runs 15 residues. V dropped 7 bases and J dropped 2; count of bases not matched to a gene: 11. Germline lookup yields CDR1 SQVTM and CDR2 ANQGSEA. The CDR3 is CSALTGGRENTEAFF. In DNA form, the CDR3 reads TGCAGCGCCCTGACAGGGGGACGCGAAAACACTGAAGCTTTCTTT.

Only a few counts were recorded for this clone. The rearrangement joins TRBV6-2 or TRBV6-3 to TRBJ1-5; 7 positions agree with TRBD1. V lost 4 bases and J lost 2; bases outside the gene matches: 11. Germline V gives CDR1 MNHEY, CDR2 SVGEGT. This CDR3 contains 17 residues. As DNA, the CDR3 is TGTGCCAGCAGTTCCGTAAACCGACAGGGTGGCAATCAGCCCCAGCATTTT. It codes for CASSSVNRQGGNQPQHF.

The chain recombines TRBV5-5 with TRBJ1-4; 10 bases fit TRBD1. V shed 4 bases and J 2 bases; nucleotides not matched to a gene: 5. CDR3 length: 16 amino acids. Germline lookup yields CDR1 SGHKS and CDR2 YYEKEE (reference sequence). For the CDR3, the DNA is TGTGCCAGCAGCGACCGGACAGGGGGGACTAATGAAAAACTGTTTTTT. Encoded protein: CASSDRTGGTNEKLFF.

This clone was detected only a few times. The gene calls are TRBV6-6 and TRBJ2-7; D is undetermined. V lost 6 bases to trimming and J lost 0 bases, with 6 bases between them. The CDR3 has 12 residues. Germline assignment: CDR1 MNHNY and CDR2 SVGAGI (reference sequence). The CDR3, as DNA: TGTGCCAGCAGCCCGTCCTCCTACGAGCAGTACGTC. Translation gives CASSPSSYEQYV.

CDR3 residues: CASSFQRGSYNEQFF. CDR3 nucleotide sequence: TGTGCCAGCAGCTTTCAGCGGGGCTCCTACAATGAGCAGTTCTTC. The chain employs TRBV11-3 and TRBJ2-1, with 7 bases fitting TRBD2. CDR1 is SGHNT and CDR2 is YENEEA in the germline V gene. The CDR3 loop spans 15 amino acids. V lost 3 bases to trimming and J lost 0 bases; unmatched junction nucleotides: 2.

This rearrangement joins TRBV7-7 to TRBJ2-5; D is unclear. Trimming shortened V by 5 bases and J by 4 bases, and 17 bases separated the two germline ends. This CDR3 comprises 15 residues. Looked up from germline, CDR1 is SSHAT and CDR2 is FNYEAQ (reference sequence). This CDR3 reads CASSRVFALGETQYF. DNA for the CDR3: TGTGCCAGCAGCCGGGTCTTTGCCCTAGGAGAGACCCAGTACTTC.

Here the CDR3 DNA reads TGTGCCAGCAGCCAACCCCCGGACAGGGTGGGGCGGGGGGGCCTCTACAATGAGCAGTTCTTC. It yields the protein CASSQPPDRVGRGGLYNEQFF. The V call is TRBV28, the J call TRBJ2-1, with a possible D match to TRBD2 (9 bases). Germline V gene lookup returns CDR1 MDHEN and CDR2 SYDVKM. The V end lost 6 bases, the J end lost 3 bases, and 33 bases lay between the germline ends. The CDR3 is 21 amino acids.

In nucleotides, the CDR3 is TGTGCCAGCTCACAGGGACAGCAACGCTCTGGAAACACCATATATTTT. Protein product: CASSQGQQRSGNTIYF. The gene calls are TRBV18 and TRBJ1-3, with 7 bases identical to TRBD1. The CDR3 extends over 16 amino acids. V lost 4 bases, J lost 0 bases, and 6 bases stayed unmatched. Germline CDR1 reads KGHSH; CDR2 reads LQKENI.

This chain connects TRBV7-3 to TRBJ2-1; no definite D call. V lost 5 bases to trimming and J lost 0 bases, with 11 bases between them. The CDR3 is 15 amino acids. Germline V gene sequence: CDR1 SGHTA, CDR2 FQGTGA. The CDR3 reads CASSPQYSSYNEQFF. Written as DNA, the CDR3 is TGTGCCAGCAGCCCCCAGTATTCCTCCTACAATGAGCAGTTCTTC.

The chain has TRBV3-1 (or the pseudogene TRBV3-2) and TRBJ1-1; D may be TRBD1 (5 bases). The ends were cut back, 1 base at V and 12 bases at J, with 18 bases in the middle. The CDR3 totals 14 residues. CDR1 LGHDT and CDR2 YNNKEL come from the germline V gene (reference sequence). CDR3 sequence: CASSQALSGRSTFF. Here the CDR3 DNA reads TGTGCCAGCAGCCAAGCCCTTTCAGGGCGGTCGACTTTCTTT.

V is TRBV18 and J is TRBJ1-6, with 7 nucleotides matching TRBD1. With 2 bases clipped from V and 1 base from J, the junction kept 2 bases outside the gene matches. This CDR3 is 16 amino acids long. Germline loops: CDR1 KGHSH, CDR2 LQKENI. CDR3 coding DNA: TGTGCCAGCTCACCAAACAGGGGTTCCTATAATTCACCCCTCCACTTT. Protein product: CASSPNRGSYNSPLHF.

This chain links TRBV27 with TRBJ1-2, with D maybe TRBD1 (5 bases). Looked up from germline, CDR1 is MNHEY and CDR2 is SMNVEV (reference sequence). V was pared by 6 bases and J by 4 bases, with 12 bases between. There are 13 residues in the CDR3. This CDR3 is CASSNTGAYGYTF. Here the CDR3 DNA reads TGTGCCAGCAGCAATACAGGAGCCTATGGCTACACCTTC.

This clone was seen only once. V gene TRBV5-1 combines with J gene TRBJ2-3; 11 bases fit TRBD2. V shed 2 bases and J 2 bases; nucleotides not matched to a gene: 7. In germline, CDR1 is SGHRS, CDR2 YFSETQ. CDR3 length: 17 amino acids. CDR3 in amino acids: CASSFVGTSGNTDTQYF. The CDR3 nucleotides read TGCGCCAGCAGCTTCGTCGGGACTAGCGGTAACACAGATACGCAGTATTTT.

This rearrangement joins TRBV19 to TRBJ1-5; D may be TRBD1 (5 bases). Per the germline V gene, CDR1 is LNHDA and CDR2 is SQIVND (reference sequence). This CDR3 comprises 13 residues. The ends were cut back, 9 bases at V and 0 bases at J, with 9 bases in the middle. The chain's CDR3 is CASQDTSNQPQHF. The CDR3 nucleotides are TGTGCCAGCCAGGACACTAGCAATCAGCCCCAGCATTTT. Full variable domain (missing parts from reference TRBV19 and TRBJ1-5): DGGITQSPKYLFRKEGQNVTLSCEQNLNHDAMYWYRQDPGQGLRLIYYSQIVNDFQKGDIAEGYSVSREKKESFPLTVTSAQKNPTAFYLCASQDTSNQPQHFGDGTRLSIL.

The V and J genes are TRBV2 and TRBJ1-6; 8 nucleotides line up with TRBD1. The CDR3 consists of 15 residues. The germline gives CDR1 SNHLY, CDR2 FYNNEI. Trimming at V came to 6 bases and at J to 9 bases, leaving 10 bases not matched to a gene. In DNA, the CDR3 is TGTGCCAGCAGGCCAACTACAGGGACAGGTTCACCCCTCCACTTT. Translation: CASRPTTGTGSPLHF.